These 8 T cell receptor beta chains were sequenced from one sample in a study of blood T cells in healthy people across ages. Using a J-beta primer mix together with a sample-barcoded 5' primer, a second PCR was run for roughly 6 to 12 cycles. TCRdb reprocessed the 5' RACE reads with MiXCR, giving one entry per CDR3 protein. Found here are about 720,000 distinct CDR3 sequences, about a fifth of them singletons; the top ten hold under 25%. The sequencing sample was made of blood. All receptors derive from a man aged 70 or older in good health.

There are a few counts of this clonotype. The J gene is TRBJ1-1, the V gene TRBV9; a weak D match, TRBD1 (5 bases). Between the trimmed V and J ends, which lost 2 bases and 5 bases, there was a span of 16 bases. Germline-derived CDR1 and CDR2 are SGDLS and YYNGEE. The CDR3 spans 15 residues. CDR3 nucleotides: TGTGCCAGCAGCGTTATGGGCCCAGGGCATACTGAAGCTTTCTTT. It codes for CASSVMGPGHTEAFF.

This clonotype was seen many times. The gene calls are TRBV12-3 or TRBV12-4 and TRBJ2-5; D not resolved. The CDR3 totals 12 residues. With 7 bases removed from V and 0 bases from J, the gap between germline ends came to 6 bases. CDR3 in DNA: TGTGCCAGCACTGGCGACCAAGAGACCCAGTACTTC. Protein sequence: CASTGDQETQYF.

The DNA of the CDR3 is TGTGCCAGCAGCTTAACCCCCAAAGAGACCCAGTACTTC. Translation: CASSLTPKETQYF. This chain joins TRBV7-3 and TRBJ2-5; unclear D gene. The CDR3 is 13 amino acids. Germline CDR1 is SGHTA and CDR2 is FQGTGA. The germline V and J ends were trimmed by 0 bases and 3 bases, with 5 bases remaining between them.

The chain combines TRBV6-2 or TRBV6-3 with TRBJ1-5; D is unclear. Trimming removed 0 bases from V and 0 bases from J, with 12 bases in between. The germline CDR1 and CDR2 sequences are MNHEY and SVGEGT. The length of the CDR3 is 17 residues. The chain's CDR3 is CASSYSRWRDSNQPQHF. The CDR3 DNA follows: TGTGCCAGCAGTTACTCCCGGTGGAGGGATAGCAATCAGCCCCAGCATTTT.

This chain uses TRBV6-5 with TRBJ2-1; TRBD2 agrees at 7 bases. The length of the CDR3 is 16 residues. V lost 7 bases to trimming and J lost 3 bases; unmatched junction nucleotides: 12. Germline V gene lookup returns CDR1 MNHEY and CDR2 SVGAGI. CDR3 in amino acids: CASNSREAGNYNEQFF. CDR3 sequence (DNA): TGTGCCAGCAACTCCCGGGAGGCGGGAAACTACAATGAGCAGTTCTTC.

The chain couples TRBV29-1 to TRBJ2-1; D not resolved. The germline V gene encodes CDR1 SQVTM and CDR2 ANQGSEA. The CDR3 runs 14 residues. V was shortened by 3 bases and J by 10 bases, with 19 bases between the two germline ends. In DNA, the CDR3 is TGCAGCGTTGATCCAACGTGGGTTACCAGGGAGCAGTTCTTC. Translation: CSVDPTWVTREQFF.

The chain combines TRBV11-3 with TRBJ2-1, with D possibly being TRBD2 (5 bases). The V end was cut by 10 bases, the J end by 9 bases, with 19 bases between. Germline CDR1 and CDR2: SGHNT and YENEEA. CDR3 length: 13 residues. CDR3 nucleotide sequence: TGTGCCATAAGGGAGTCCGGGCTGGGTGAGCAGTTCTTC. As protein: CAIRESGLGEQFF.

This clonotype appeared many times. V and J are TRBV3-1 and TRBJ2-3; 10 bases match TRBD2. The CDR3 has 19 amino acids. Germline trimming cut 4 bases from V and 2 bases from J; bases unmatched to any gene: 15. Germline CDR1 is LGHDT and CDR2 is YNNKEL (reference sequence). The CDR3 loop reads CASSPDSLAGDSNTDTQYF. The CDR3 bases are TGTGCCAGCAGCCCCGATTCTCTAGCGGGAGATTCGAACACAGATACGCAGTATTTT.